This record concerns one TCR beta chain sequence. This receptor's antigen is unknown. There are no base qualities to consult, and no much larger clone falls within one base. The sample is drawn from a study of memory CD4+ T cells and cytomegalovirus serostatus (dated by TCRdb to the late 2010s). Background on the whole study: A total of 33 healthy Belgian adults, of whom 9 were CMV seropositive and 24 were CMV seronegative, were included in the cohort. The study sequenced CD4+ memory TCRbeta repertoires of a Belgian cohort with known cytomegalovirus serostatus to replicate a published TCR-based CMV serostatus classifier.

What the study reported, not specific to this receptor: For CMV serostatus prediction, a median bootstrapped AUC of 0.95 was reached with the original framework, and a median bootstrapped AUC of roughly 0.89 was reached with a US-trained random forest. Only CD4+CD45RO+ memory cells were sequenced, unlike the original study, which covered naive and memory CD4+ and CD8+ populations. The results were interpreted as suggesting that the CMV-associated TCR signature is largely present in the CD4+ memory repertoire. Of fewer than 200 previously reported CMV-associated TCRbeta sequences, some 67 appeared in the CD4+ memory repertoires, each in one to five individuals. A median bootstrapped AUC of around 0.95 with a 95% CI of 0.76-1.00 was achieved on the Belgian cohort by the original-framework classifier.

Genomic DNA was extracted from sorted cells with the Quick-DNA Microprep Kit. TCRbeta DNA was amplified with the immunoSEQ hsTCRbeta kit following the manufacturer's protocol. An Illumina MiSeq instrument was used to sequence the TCRbeta libraries. On the authors' methods: Following removal of out-of-frame sequences, about 2,200,000 distinct TCRbeta sequences were retained, with an average of roughly 71,000 per individual. Each individual was scored using the number of 150 to 200 previously reported CMV-associated TCRbeta sequences that the individual carried and the total number of productive distinct TCRbeta sequences. A beta-binomial model was reimplemented in Python, and scikit-learn random forests with default parameters were trained on data from the US cohort. Classifier performance on the Belgian cohort was summarized as median AUC with percentile confidence intervals over 10,000 bootstrap iterations. The table was pulled from immuneACCESS by TCRdb, which kept in-frame rearrangements only. Such tables lose some clones; where checked, under half of the loss comes from unresolved V genes, and the rest has no known cause. V, J and clone size reflect that table, while D and trimming were determined from the DNA. The sample table lists about 59,000 clones, around 80% of them with a count of one. Of the sample, roughly 1% is held by the ten largest clones.

A FACSAria II was used to sort memory CD4+ T cells, defined as single viable CD3+CD4+CD8-CD45RO+ cells. CMV serostatus was assessed using a Roche Elecsys assay, by which serum IgG against CMV pp150, pp28, p38 and p52 was detected. Once the samples were thawed, total CD4+ T cells were enriched through positive selection using CD4 magnetic microbeads. Samples originated from another study that specifically interrogated the CD4+ T cell memory repertoire. Following standard operating procedures, peripheral blood mononuclear cells were isolated and cryopreserved, while serum was kept at -80 degrees C. Staining used CD3-PerCP (BW264/56), CD4-APC (RPA-T4), CD45RO-PE (UCHT1) and CD8-Pacific Orange (3B5) antibodies, with Sytox blue excluding non-viable cells. From its cysteine to its phenylalanine, the CDR3 spans 15 amino acids. Just CDR3 DNA is preserved here, 45 bases in frame from base 1. V is pared back by 1 base and J by 8 bases, with 17 bases lying between the germline termini. Via the germline V gene, CDR1 is MNHEY and CDR2 SVGAGI.

The rearranged chain carries TRBV6-5 and TRBJ1-2, and TRBD1 may be the D gene, going by 5 matching bases. This TCR derives from an adult in good health and CMV-seronegative. Sequenced: memory CD4+ T cells from blood. DNA sequence: TGTGCCAGCAGTTACTTGACAGTTCCCTGGGGCGGCTACACCTTC. It specifies CASSYLTVPWGGYTF.